This T cell receptor beta chain is from a study of OX40 agonist ivuxolimab in advanced cancers. Looking at the study overall: Three dose-escalation patients had partial responses: one with hepatocellular carcinoma and two with cutaneous melanoma.

Sequencing used immunoSEQ multiplex PCR; TCRdb keeps in-frame clones, though not all of them. There are some 37,000 clones in the sample; around 80% occur only once, and 1.9% lies in the top ten. Autoimmune disease history or systemic immunosuppression excluded patients. Cycle 7 day 1, cycle 4 day 1, and baseline were the timepoints at which blood was sampled. The CDR3 is made up of 15 amino acids. From germline, CDR1 is KGHSH and CDR2 LQKENI. The V end was cut by 6 bases, the J end by 6 bases, with 21 bases between. The chain joins TRBV18 to TRBJ2-7; a weak D match, TRBD2 (6 bases). The clonotype comes from an adult with an advanced solid tumor such as melanoma, head and neck, liver or kidney cancer. Material: CD4+ or CD8+ T cells sorted from blood, obtained in a trial of the OX40 agonist ivuxolimab. The CDR3 region has the DNA TGTGCCAGCTCCCCCTATGTCGGGAGTGATTCCGAGCAGTACTTC. Residues: CASSPYVGSDSEQYF.